This T cell receptor (beta chain) was identified during a study of blood T cell repertoires in COVID-19. Across the study: T cells, B-cell-depleted T cells, or PBMCs supplied cDNA or gDNA.

V dropped 10 bases and J dropped 4; count of bases not matched to a gene: 18. Per the germline V gene, CDR1 is LNHDA and CDR2 is SQIVND (reference sequence). The CDR3 has 16 residues. Clones were read by immunoSEQ multiplex PCR, and TCRdb kept only the in-frame ones, dropping some. The sample gives about 80,000 clones, roughly 87% of which show up once; approximately 12% is in the top ten. The chain links TRBV19 to TRBJ2-5, with 7 bases aligning to TRBD1. The material sequenced was peripheral blood. The TCR sequence derives from a man older than 75 with acute or convalescent COVID-19. CDR3 in DNA: TGTGCCACCGAAAAAGGGGGCACCAAGGGATTAGAGACCCAGTACTTC. It codes for CATEKGGTKGLETQYF.